A selection of T cell receptor beta chains follows, all from one sample in a study of control samples from healthy donors and cancer patients. Produced via immunoSEQ multiplex PCR; TCRdb's table is partial and in-frame only. The sample carries 100,000 to 150,000 clones, roughly 86% recorded once. What was sequenced was blood. The receptor source for this set is a man between 60 and 70 years old in good health. Both conserved end residues are part of each CDR3. The order of the fields is J gene, CDR3 length, V gene, D gene, CDR3 DNA, CDR3 protein. The D gene is left open where the match is weak.

j_gene: TRBJ1-1; len: 15; v_gene: TRBV18; d_gene: TRBD1; CDR3nt: TGTGCCAGCTCACCATGGGCACAGGGGGCAACTGAAGCTTTCTTT; CDR3aa: CASSPWAQGATEAFF
j_gene: TRBJ2-1; len: 17; v_gene: TRBV6-2/TRBV6-3; d_gene: TRBD2; CDR3nt: TGTGCCAGCAGTCTGATAGCGGGGGTAAAATCCTACAATGAGCAGTTCTTC; CDR3aa: CASSLIAGVKSYNEQFF
j_gene: TRBJ1-2; len: 13; v_gene: TRBV5-1; d_gene: TRBD1; CDR3nt: TGCGCCAGCACATCCGACAGGGGCTATGGCTACACCTTC; CDR3aa: CASTSDRGYGYTF
j_gene: TRBJ1-5; len: 16; v_gene: TRBV18; d_gene: -; CDR3nt: TGTGCCAGCTCACGTGATAGACACAATAGCAATCAGCCCCAGCATTTT; CDR3aa: CASSRDRHNSNQPQHF
j_gene: TRBJ2-4; len: 17; v_gene: TRBV27; d_gene: TRBD2; CDR3nt: TGTGCCAGCAGTTTATCCGGACTAGCGGGGGCCAAAAACATTCAGTACTTC; CDR3aa: CASSLSGLAGAKNIQYF
j_gene: TRBJ1-2; len: 14; v_gene: TRBV6-5; d_gene: -; CDR3nt: TGTGCCAGCATACCCATTGGCATGAACTATGGCTACACCTTC; CDR3aa: CASIPIGMNYGYTF
j_gene: TRBJ2-2; len: 12; v_gene: TRBV30; d_gene: -; CDR3nt: TGTGCCTGGAGTAGAAACACCGGGGAGCTGTTTTTT; CDR3aa: CAWSRNTGELFF
j_gene: TRBJ1-2; len: 17; v_gene: TRBV7-2; d_gene: TRBD1; CDR3nt: TGTGCCAGCAGCCGGACGACAGGGGCTCCCGCGGGCTATGGCTACACCTTC; CDR3aa: CASSRTTGAPAGYGYTF
j_gene: TRBJ2-5; len: 15; v_gene: TRBV27; d_gene: TRBD1; CDR3nt: TGTGCCAGCAGTTCGCCCGGGACAGGGGTAGTAGCCCAGTACTTC; CDR3aa: CASSSPGTGVVAQYF
j_gene: TRBJ1-3; len: 15; v_gene: TRBV24-1; d_gene: -; CDR3nt: TGTGCCACCAGTCTCTACGGTATCTCTGGAAACACCATATATTTT; CDR3aa: CATSLYGISGNTIYF
j_gene: TRBJ2-7; len: 14; v_gene: TRBV10-3; d_gene: -; CDR3nt: TGTGCCATCAGTGAGGACTATTCTCCCTACGAGCAGTACTTC; CDR3aa: CAISEDYSPYEQYF